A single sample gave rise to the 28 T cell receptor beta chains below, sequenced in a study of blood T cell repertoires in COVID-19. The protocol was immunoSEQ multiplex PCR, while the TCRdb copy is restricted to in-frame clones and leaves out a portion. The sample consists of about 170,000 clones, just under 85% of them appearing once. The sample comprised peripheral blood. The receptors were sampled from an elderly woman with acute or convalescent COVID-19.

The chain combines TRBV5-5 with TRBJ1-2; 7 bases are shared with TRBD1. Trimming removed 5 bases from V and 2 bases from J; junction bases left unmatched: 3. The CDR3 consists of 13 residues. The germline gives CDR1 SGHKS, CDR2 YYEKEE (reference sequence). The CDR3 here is CASRKQGNYGYTF. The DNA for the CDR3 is TGTGCCAGCAGAAAACAGGGGAACTATGGCTACACCTTC.

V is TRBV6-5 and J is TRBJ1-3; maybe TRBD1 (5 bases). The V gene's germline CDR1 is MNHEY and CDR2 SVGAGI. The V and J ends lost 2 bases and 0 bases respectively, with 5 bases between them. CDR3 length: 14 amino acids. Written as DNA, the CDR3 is TGTGCCAGCAGTTACAGGGGCTCTGGAAACACCATATATTTT. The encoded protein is CASSYRGSGNTIYF.

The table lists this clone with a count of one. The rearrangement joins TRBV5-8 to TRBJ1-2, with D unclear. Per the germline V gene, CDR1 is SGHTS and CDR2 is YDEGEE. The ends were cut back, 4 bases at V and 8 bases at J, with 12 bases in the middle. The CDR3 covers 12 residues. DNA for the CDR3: TGTGCCAGCAGCCCGTCGGGGTACGGCTACACCTTC. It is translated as CASSPSGYGYTF.

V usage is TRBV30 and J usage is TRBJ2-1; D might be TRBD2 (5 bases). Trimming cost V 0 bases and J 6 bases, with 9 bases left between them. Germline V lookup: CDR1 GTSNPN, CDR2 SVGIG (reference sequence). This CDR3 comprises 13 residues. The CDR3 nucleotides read TGTGCCTGGAGTGTAACGGGGTTCAATGAGCAGTTCTTC. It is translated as CAWSVTGFNEQFF. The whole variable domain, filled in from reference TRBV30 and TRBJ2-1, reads SQTIHQWPATLVQPVGSPLSLECTVEGTSNPNLYWYRQAAGRGLQLLFYSVGIGQISSEVPQNLSASRPQDRQFILSSKKLLLSDSGFYLCAWSVTGFNEQFFGPGTRLTVL.

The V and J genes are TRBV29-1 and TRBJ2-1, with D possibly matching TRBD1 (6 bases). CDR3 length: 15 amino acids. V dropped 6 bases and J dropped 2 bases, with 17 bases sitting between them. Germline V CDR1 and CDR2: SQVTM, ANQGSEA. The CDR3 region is CSVLPQGRAYNEQFF. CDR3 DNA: TGCAGCGTGCTACCACAGGGAAGGGCCTACAATGAGCAGTTCTTC.

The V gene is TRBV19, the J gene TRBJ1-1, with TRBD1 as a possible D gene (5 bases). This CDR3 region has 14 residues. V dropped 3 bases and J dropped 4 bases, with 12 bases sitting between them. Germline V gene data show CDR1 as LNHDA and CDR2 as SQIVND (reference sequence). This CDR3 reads CASSIRGGGTEAFF. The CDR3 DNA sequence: TGTGCCAGTAGTATTAGGGGAGGCGGCACTGAAGCTTTCTTT.

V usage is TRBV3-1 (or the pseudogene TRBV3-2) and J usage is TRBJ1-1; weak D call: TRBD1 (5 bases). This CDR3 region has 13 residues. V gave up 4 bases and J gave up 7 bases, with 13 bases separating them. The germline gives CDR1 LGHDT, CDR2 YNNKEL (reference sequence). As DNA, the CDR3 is TGTGCCAGCAGCCTTTCCCGGACACTTGAAGCTTTCTTT. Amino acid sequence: CASSLSRTLEAFF.

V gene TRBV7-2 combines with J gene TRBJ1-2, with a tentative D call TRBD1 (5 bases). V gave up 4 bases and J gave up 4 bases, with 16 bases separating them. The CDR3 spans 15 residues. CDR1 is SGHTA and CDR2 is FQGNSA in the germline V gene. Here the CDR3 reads CASSSDGGIGYGYTF. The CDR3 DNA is TGTGCCAGCAGCTCAGATGGGGGGATTGGCTATGGCTACACCTTC.

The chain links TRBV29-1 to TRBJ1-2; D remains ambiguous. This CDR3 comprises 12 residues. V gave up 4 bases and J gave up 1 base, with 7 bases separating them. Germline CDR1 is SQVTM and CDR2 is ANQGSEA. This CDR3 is CSVVADNYGYTF. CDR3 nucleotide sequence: TGCAGCGTTGTAGCCGATAACTATGGCTACACCTTC.

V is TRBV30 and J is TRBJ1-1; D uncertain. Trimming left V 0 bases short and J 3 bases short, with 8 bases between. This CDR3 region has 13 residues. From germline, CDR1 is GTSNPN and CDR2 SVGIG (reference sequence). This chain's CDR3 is CAWSVMPDTEAFF. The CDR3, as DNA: TGTGCCTGGAGTGTGATGCCAGACACTGAAGCTTTCTTT.

CDR3 bases: TGTGCCAGCAGCCCGCCGTGTAAGGACAGCTCCTACGAGCAGTACTTC. Protein sequence: CASSPPCKDSSYEQYF. The chain employs TRBV3-1 (or the pseudogene TRBV3-2) and TRBJ2-7; D might be TRBD1 (6 bases). The ends were cut back, 4 bases at V and 0 bases at J, with 16 bases in the middle. CDR1 and CDR2 from the germline V gene are LGHDT and YNNKEL (reference sequence). The CDR3 loop spans 16 amino acids.

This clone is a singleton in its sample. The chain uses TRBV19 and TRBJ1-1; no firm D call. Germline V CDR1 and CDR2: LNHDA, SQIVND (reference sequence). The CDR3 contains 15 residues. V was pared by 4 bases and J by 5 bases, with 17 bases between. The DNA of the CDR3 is TGTGCCAGTAGTACATACACGGCCTCCAGGACTGAAGCTTTCTTT. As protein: CASSTYTASRTEAFF.

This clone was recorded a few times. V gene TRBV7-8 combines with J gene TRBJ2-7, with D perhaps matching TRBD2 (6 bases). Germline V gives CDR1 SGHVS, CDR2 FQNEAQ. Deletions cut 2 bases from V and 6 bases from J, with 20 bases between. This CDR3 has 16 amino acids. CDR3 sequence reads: CASSLYRDLVLREQYF. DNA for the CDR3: TGTGCCAGCAGCTTATACCGGGACTTAGTTCTCCGCGAGCAGTACTTC.

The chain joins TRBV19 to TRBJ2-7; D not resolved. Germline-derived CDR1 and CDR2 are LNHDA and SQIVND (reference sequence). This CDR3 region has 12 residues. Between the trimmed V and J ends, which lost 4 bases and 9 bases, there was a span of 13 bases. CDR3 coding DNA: TGTGCCAGTAGTACCTCCTTAGCCCCGCAGTACTTC. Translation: CASSTSLAPQYF.

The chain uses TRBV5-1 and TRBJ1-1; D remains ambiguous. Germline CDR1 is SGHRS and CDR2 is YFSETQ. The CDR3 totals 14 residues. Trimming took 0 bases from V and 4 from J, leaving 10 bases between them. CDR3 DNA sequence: TGCGCCAGCAGCTTGGCCACCGGGATCACTGAAGCTTTCTTT. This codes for CASSLATGITEAFF.

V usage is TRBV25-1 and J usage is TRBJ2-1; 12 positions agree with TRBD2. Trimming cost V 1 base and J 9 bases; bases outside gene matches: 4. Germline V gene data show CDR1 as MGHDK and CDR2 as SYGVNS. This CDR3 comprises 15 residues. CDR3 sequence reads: CASSESSGRAREQFF. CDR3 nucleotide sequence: TGTGCCAGCAGTGAATCTAGCGGGAGGGCCCGTGAGCAGTTCTTC.

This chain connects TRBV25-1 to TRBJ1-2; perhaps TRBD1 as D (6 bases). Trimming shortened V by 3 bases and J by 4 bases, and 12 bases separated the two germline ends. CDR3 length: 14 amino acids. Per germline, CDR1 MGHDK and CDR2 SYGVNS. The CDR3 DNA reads TGTGCCAGCAGTGACACGGGGGGCGCCTATGGCTACACCTTC. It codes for CASSDTGGAYGYTF.

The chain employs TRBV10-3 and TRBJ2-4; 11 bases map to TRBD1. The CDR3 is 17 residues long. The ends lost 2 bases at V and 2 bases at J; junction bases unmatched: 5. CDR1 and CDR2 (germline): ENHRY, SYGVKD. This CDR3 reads CAISERGQGGTKNIQYF. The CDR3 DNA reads TGTGCCATCAGTGAGCGGGGACAGGGGGGGACCAAAAACATTCAGTACTTC.

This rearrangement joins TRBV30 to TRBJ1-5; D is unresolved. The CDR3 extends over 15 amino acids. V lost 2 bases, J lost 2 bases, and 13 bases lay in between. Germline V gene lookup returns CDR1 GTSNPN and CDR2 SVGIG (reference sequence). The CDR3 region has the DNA TGTGCCTGGAGTAGAGGTCAGAAGGGCAATCAGCCCCAGCATTTT. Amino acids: CAWSRGQKGNQPQHF.

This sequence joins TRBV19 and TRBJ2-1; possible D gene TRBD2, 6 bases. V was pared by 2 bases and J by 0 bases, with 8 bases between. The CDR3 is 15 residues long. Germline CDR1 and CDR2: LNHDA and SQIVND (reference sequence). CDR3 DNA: TGTGCCAGTAGTATACCCGGGAGCTCCTACAATGAGCAGTTCTTC. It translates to CASSIPGSSYNEQFF.

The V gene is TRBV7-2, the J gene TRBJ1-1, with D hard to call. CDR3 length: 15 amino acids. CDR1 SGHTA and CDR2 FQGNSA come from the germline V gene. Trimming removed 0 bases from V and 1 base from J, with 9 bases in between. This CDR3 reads CASSLAPGRNTEAFF. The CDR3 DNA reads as TGTGCCAGCAGCTTAGCGCCTGGCAGGAACACTGAAGCTTTCTTT.

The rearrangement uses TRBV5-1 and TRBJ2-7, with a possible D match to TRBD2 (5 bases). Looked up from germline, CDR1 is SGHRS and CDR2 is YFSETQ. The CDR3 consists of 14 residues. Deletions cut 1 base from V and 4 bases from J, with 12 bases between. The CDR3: CASSLIGSSYEQYF. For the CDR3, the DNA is TGCGCCAGCAGCTTGATTGGGAGTTCTTACGAGCAGTACTTC.

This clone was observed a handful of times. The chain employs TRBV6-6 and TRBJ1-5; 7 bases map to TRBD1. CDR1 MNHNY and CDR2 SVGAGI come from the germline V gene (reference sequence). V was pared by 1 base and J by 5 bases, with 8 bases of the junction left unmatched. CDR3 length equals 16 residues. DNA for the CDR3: TGTGCCAGCAGTTACTTCCGGACAGGCCGATATCAGCCCCAGCATTTT. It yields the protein CASSYFRTGRYQPQHF.

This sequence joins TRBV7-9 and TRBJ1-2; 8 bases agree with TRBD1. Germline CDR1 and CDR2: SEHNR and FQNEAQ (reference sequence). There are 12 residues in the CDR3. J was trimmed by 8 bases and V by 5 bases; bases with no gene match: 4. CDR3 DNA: TGTGCCAGCAGCCCCAGGGGGCTAGGCTACACCTTC. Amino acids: CASSPRGLGYTF.

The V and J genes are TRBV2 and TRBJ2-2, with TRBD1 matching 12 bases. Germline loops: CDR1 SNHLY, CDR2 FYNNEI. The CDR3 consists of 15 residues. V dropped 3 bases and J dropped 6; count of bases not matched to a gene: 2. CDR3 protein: CASSEGQGAPGELFF. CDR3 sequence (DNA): TGTGCCAGCAGTGAGGGACAGGGGGCTCCCGGGGAGCTGTTTTTT.

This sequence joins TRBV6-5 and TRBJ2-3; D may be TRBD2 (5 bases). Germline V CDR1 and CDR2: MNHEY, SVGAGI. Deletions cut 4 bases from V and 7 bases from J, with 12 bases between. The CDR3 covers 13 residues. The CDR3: CASSLSSPNTQYF. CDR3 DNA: TGTGCCAGCAGTTTATCTAGCCCGAATACGCAGTATTTT.

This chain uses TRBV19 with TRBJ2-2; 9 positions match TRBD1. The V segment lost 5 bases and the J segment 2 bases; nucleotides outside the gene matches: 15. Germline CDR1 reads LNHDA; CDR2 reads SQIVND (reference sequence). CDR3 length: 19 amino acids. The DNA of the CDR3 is TGTGCCAGTAGTTTGCTGGTTTCTTCACAGGGGGCCAACACCGGGGAGCTGTTTTTT. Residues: CASSLLVSSQGANTGELFF.

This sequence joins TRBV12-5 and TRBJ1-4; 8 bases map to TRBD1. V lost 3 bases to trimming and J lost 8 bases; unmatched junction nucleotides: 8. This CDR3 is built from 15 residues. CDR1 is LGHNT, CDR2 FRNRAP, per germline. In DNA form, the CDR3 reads TGTGCTAGTGGTTTTCAGGGGGCGGCAGGGGAAAAACTGTTTTTT. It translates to CASGFQGAAGEKLFF.